This record looks at one T cell receptor (beta chain) sequence and its context. What it recognizes is unknown. Germline CDR1 and CDR2: SGHTA and FQGTGA. The CDR3 has 13 residues. V dropped 5 bases and J dropped 3 bases, with 9 bases sitting between them. This sample is part of a study of cytomegalovirus exposure and HLA in healthy donors. Study findings and constraints: The authors later linked a missense DCLRE1C variant to TCR beta V- and J-gene trimming.

In the PCR, 60 Vbeta and 13 Jbeta primers were used. The table came from immunoSEQ multiplex PCR; TCRdb's copy has only in-frame clones and leaves some out. Seen here are about 35,000 clones, 80% observed once, and the top ten hold approximately 5.5%. This chain uses TRBV7-3 with TRBJ2-3; weak D call: TRBD1 (6 bases). The TCR originated in a male donor in good health and CMV-seronegative. Sequenced material: PBMCs. This chain's CDR3 is CASSRGQTDTQYF. The CDR3 nucleotides read TGTGCCAGCAGCCGAGGACAGACAGATACGCAGTATTTT.